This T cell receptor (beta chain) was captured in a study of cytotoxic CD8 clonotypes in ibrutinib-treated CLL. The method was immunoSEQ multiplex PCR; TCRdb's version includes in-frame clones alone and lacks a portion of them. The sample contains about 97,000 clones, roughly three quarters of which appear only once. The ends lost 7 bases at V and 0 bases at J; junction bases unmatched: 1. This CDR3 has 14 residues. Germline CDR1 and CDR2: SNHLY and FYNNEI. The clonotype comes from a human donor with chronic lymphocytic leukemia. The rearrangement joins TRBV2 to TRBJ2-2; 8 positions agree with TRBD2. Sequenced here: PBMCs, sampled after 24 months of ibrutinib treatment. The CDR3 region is CASKLAANTGELFF. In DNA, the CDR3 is TGTGCCAGCAAACTAGCGGCGAACACCGGGGAGCTGTTTTTT.